The following is a TCR beta chain sequence with its context. This clonotype has at least ten counts. There is no known antigen for this receptor. The sample holds no much larger clone one base away, and base qualities are not on file. These data are taken from a study of CD8 T cells in ankylosing spondylitis (dated 2017 in TCRdb). For the study in its entirety: To find TCR variants linked to disease, the study profiled T cell receptor beta repertoires in ankylosing spondylitis patients and healthy donors. Peripheral blood was sampled, and synovial fluid was additionally collected from ankylosing spondylitis patients. The full study cohort was made up of about 24 ankylosing spondylitis patients and 108 healthy donors. The study at large found these results: Some motif variants were previously reported in synovial fluid and blood of reactive arthritis patients, suggesting common disease-initiation mechanisms. The disease-linked clones showed a CD8+ phenotype and occurred at relatively low frequencies in peripheral blood. Significant enrichment of the disease-linked clones was reported in matched synovial fluid samples from ankylosing spondylitis patients. A TCR beta motif of eight highly homologous amino acid variants appeared characteristic of blood from ankylosing spondylitis patients.

From the cysteine up to the phenylalanine, the CDR3 has a length of 15 residues. CDR3 DNA only is kept here, 45 bases in frame from base 1. A distance of 11 bases separates the germline ends of V and J, which lose 4 bases and 0 bases respectively. For sequencing, an Illumina HiSeq 2500 was employed. Quantitative 5'-RACE with molecular barcodes was used to prepare TCR beta libraries. Regarding the original processing steps: A new computational method, built on a probabilistic model of VDJ rearrangement, was used to identify disease-linked TCR variants. The public reads were reprocessed in TCRdb via fastp at Q25 and MiXCR, keeping in-frame beta chains. Rows are unified per CDR3 protein, each entry keeping the most common DNA and genes. In this record, the V and J calls reflect TCRdb's handling and not the investigators' own analysis. The table for this sample lists hundreds of thousands of distinct CDR3 sequences; roughly 13% of them were counted only once. The top ten clonotypes cover approximately 6.2% of the sample.

Sample: blood, either unsorted or a sorted T cell fraction (not recorded which). The receptor was derived from a male donor with ankylosing spondylitis. The chain was built from TRBV12-3 or TRBV12-4 and TRBJ2-3, and the D gene may be TRBD1, 5 bases matching. The CDR3: CASSSRQISTDTQYF. Read as DNA, the sequence is TGTGCCAGCAGTTCCAGACAGATTAGCACAGATACGCAGTATTTT.